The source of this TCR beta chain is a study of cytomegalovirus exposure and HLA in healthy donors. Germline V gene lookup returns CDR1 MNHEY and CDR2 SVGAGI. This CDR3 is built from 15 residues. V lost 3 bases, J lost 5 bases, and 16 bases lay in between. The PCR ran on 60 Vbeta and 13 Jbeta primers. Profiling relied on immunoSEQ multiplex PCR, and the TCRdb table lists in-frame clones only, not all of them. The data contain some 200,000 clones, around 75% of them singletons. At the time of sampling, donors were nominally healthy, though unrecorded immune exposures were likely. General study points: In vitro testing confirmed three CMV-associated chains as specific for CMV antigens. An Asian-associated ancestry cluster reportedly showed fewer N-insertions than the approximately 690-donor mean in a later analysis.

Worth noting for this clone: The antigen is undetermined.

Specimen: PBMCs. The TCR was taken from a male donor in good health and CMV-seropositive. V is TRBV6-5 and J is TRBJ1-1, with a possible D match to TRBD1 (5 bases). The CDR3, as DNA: TGTGCCAGCAGTTATTCCCTCGGGGGAAGAACTGAAGCTTTCTTT. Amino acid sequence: CASSYSLGGRTEAFF.